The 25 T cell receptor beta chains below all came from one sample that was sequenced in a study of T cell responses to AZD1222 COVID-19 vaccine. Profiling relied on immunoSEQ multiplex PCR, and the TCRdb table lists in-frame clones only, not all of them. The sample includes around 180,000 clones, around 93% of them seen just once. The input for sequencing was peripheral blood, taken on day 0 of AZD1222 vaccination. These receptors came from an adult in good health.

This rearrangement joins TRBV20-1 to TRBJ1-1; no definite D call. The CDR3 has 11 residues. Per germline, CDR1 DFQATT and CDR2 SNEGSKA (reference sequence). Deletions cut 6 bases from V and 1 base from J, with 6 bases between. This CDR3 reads CSARQNTEAFF. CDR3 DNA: TGCAGTGCCCGACAGAACACTGAAGCTTTCTTT.

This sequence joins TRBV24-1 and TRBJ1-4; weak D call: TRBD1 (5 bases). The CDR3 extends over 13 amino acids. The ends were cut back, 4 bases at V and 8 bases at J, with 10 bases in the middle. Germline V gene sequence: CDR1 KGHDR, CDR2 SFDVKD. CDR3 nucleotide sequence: TGTGCCACCAGTGACTGGGGCGCGGAAAAACTGTTTTTT. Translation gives CATSDWGAEKLFF.

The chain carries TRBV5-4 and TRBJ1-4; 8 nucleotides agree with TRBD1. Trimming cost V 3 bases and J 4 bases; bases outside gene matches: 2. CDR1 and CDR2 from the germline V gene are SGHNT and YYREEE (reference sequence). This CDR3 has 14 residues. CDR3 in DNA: TGTGCCAGCAGCTCAGGGGGCATTAATGAAAAACTGTTTTTT. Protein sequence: CASSSGGINEKLFF.

The CDR3 sequence: CASSSPGTSVYEQYF. The CDR3 DNA reads as TGTGCCAGCAGCTCCCCCGGGACTAGCGTGTACGAGCAGTACTTC. The genes are TRBV5-4 and TRBJ2-7; 10 bases line up with TRBD2. This CDR3 is 15 amino acids long. The germline gives CDR1 SGHNT, CDR2 YYREEE (reference sequence). V gave up 3 bases and J gave up 4 bases; unmatched junction bases: 7. Combining the CDR3 with reference TRBV5-4 and TRBJ2-7 gives the whole variable domain ETGVTQSPTHLIKTRGQQVTLRCSSQSGHNTVSWYQQALGQGPQFIFQYYREEENGRGNFPPRFSGLQFPNYSSELNVNALELDDSALYLCASSSPGTSVYEQYFGPGTRLTVT.

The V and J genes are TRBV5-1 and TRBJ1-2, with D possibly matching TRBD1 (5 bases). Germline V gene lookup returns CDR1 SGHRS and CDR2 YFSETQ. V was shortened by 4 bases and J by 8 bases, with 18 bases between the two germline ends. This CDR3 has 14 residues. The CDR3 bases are TGCGCCAGCAGCACGACAGATTACCCTCTCGGCTACACCTTC. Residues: CASSTTDYPLGYTF.

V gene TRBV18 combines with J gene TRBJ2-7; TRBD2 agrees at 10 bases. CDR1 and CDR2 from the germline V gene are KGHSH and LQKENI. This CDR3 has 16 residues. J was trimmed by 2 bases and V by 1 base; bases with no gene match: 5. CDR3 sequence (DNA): TGTGCCAGCTCACCACGGCAGCGGGAGGGACCCTACGAGCAGTACTTC. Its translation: CASSPRQREGPYEQYF.

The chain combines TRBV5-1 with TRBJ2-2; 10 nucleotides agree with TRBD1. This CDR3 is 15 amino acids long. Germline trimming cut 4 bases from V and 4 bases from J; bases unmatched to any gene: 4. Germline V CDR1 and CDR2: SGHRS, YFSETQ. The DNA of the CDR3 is TGCGCCAGCAGCCCCGGGACAGGGGCCACCGGGGAGCTGTTTTTT. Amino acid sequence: CASSPGTGATGELFF.

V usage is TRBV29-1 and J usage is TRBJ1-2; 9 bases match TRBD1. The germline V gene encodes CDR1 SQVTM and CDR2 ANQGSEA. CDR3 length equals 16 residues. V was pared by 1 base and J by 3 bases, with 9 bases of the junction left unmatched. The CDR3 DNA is TGCAGCGTTGAAGCCTTTTACAGGGGGCGCGACTATGGCTACACCTTC. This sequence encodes CSVEAFYRGRDYGYTF.

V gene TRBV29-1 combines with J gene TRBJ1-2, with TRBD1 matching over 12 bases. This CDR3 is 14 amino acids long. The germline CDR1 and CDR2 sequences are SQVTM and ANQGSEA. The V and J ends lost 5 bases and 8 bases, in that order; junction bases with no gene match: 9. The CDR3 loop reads CSVFAGQGAYGYTF. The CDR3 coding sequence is TGCAGCGTTTTTGCGGGACAGGGGGCCTACGGCTACACCTTC.

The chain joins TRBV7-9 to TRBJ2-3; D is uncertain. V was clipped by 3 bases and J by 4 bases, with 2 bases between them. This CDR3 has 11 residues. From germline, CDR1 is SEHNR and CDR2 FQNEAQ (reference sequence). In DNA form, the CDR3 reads TGTGCCAGCAGCTTGGCAGATACGCAGTATTTT. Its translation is CASSLADTQYF.

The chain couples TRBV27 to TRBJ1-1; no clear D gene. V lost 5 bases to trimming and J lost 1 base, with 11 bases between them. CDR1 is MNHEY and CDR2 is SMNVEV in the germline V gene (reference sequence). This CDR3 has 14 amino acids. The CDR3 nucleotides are TGTGCCAGCAGTCAGAACAGTGAGAACACTGAAGCTTTCTTT. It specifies CASSQNSENTEAFF.

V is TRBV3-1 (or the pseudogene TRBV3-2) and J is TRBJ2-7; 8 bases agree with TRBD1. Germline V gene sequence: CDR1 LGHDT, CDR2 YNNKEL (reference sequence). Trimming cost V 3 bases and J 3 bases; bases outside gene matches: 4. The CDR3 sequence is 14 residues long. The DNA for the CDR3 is TGTGCCAGCAGCCAGAGACAGGGGAACTACGAGCAGTACTTC. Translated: CASSQRQGNYEQYF.

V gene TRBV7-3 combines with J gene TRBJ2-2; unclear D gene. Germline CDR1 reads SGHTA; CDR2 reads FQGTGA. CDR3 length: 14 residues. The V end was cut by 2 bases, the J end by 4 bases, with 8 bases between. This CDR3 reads CASSLVGTTGELFF. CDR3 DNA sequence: TGTGCCAGCAGCTTAGTAGGAACCACCGGGGAGCTGTTTTTT.

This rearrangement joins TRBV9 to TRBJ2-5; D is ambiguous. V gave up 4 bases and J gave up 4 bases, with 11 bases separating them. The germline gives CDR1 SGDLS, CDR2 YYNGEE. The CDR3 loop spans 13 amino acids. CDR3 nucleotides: TGTGCCAGCAGCCCTGGCGACCGAGAGACCCAGTACTTC. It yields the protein CASSPGDRETQYF.

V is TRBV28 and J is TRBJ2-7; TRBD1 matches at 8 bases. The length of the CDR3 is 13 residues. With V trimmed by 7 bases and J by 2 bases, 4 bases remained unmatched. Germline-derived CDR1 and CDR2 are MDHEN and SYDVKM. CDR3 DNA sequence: TGTGCCAGCACCCTGGACAGGGCCTACGAGCAGTACTTC. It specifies CASTLDRAYEQYF.

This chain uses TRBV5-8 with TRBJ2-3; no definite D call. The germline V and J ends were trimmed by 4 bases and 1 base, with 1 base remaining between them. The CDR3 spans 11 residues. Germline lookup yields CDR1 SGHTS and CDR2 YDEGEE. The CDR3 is CASSRTDTQYF. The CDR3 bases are TGTGCCAGCAGCCGCACAGATACGCAGTATTTT.

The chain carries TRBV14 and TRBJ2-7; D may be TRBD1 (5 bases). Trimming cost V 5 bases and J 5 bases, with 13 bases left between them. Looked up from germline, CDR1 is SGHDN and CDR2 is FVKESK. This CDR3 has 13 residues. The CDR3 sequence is CASSGYGANEQYF. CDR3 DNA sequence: TGTGCCAGCAGCGGTTATGGGGCTAACGAGCAGTACTTC.

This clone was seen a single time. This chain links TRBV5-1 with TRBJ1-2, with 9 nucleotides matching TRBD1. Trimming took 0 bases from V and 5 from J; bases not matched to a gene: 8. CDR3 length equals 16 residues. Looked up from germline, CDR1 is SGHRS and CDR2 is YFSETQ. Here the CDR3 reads CASSLGGQGPGYGYTF. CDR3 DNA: TGCGCCAGCAGCTTGGGGGGACAGGGCCCTGGTTATGGCTACACCTTC. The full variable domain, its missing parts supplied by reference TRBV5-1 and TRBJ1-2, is KAGVTQTPRYLIKTRGQQVTLSCSPISGHRSVSWYQQTPGQGLQFLFEYFSETQRNKGNFPGRFSGRQFSNSRSEMNVSTLELGDSALYLCASSLGGQGPGYGYTFGSGTRLTVV.

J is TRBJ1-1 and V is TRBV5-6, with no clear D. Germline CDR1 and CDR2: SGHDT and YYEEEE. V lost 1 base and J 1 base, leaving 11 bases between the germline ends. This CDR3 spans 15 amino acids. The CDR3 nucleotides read TGTGCCAGCAGCTTGTACGAGGGAGGGAACACTGAAGCTTTCTTT. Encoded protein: CASSLYEGGNTEAFF. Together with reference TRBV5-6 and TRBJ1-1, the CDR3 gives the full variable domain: DAGVTQSPTHLIKTRGQQVTLRCSPKSGHDTVSWYQQALGQGPQFIFQYYEEEERQRGNFPDRFSGHQFPNYSSELNVNALLLGDSALYLCASSLYEGGNTEAFFGQGTRLTVV.

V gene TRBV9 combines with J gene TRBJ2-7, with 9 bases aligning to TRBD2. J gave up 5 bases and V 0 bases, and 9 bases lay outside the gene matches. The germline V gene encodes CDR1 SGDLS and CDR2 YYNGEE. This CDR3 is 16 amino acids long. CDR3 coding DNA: TGTGCCAGCAGCGTAGAGACAGCGGGAGGCCCCCACGAGCAGTACTTC. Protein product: CASSVETAGGPHEQYF.

The CDR3 spells CSVSYSEDTQYF. The CDR3 DNA follows: TGCAGCGTTAGCTACTCCGAGGATACGCAGTATTTT. The J gene is TRBJ2-3, the V gene TRBV29-1; no clear D gene. The CDR3 totals 12 residues. Germline V gene data show CDR1 as SQVTM and CDR2 as ANQGSEA. With 5 bases removed from V and 6 bases from J, the gap between germline ends came to 12 bases.

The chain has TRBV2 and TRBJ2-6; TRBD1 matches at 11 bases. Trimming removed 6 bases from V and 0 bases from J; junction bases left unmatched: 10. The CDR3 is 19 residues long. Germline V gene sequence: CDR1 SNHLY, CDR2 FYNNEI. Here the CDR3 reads CASSRRPGTGGSGANVLTF. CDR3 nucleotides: TGTGCCAGCAGCCGAAGACCCGGGACAGGGGGCTCTGGGGCCAACGTCCTGACTTTC.

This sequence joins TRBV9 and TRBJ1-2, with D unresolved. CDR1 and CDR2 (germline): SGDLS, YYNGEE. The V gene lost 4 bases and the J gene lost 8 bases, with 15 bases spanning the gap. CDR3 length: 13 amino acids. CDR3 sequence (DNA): TGTGCCAGCAGCCCCAGCCCTAGGGTCGGCTACACCTTC. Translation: CASSPSPRVGYTF.

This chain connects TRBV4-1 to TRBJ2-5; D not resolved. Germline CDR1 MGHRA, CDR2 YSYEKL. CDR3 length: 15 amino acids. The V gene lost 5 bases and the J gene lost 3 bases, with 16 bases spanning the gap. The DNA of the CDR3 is TGCGCCAGCAGCATTGTTCCAGCAGAAGAAGAGACCCAGTACTTC. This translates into CASSIVPAEEETQYF.

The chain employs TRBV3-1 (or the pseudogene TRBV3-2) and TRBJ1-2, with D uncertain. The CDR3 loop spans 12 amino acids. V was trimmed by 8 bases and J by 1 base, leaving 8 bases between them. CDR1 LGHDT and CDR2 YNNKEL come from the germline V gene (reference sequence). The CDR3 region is CASHEDNYGYTF. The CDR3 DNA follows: TGTGCCAGCCACGAGGATAACTATGGCTACACCTTC.